Listed here are 5 T cell receptor beta chains from one sample, sequenced in a study of blood T cell repertoires in COVID-19. Clones were sequenced by immunoSEQ multiplex PCR, and TCRdb holds only the in-frame ones, with some missing. Altogether fewer than 300,000 clones are present, around 90% being singletons, with the ten largest covering around 1.1%. What was sequenced was PBMCs or T cells enriched from blood (not recorded which). The receptors here all came from a woman in her twenties or thirties who had recovered from COVID-19.

The chain uses TRBV7-2 and TRBJ1-4; TRBD1 matches at 10 bases. The CDR3 has 16 residues. The germline gives CDR1 SGHTA, CDR2 FQGNSA. V was pared by 5 bases and J by 0 bases, with 3 bases of the junction left unmatched. The CDR3 region has the DNA TGTGCCAGCAGCACAGGACAGGGGGCAACTAATGAAAAACTGTTTTTT. Amino acid sequence: CASSTGQGATNEKLFF.

This chain uses TRBV5-1 with TRBJ2-3, with TRBD1 as a possible D gene (6 bases). Germline V gene lookup returns CDR1 SGHRS and CDR2 YFSETQ. V dropped 4 bases and J dropped 2 bases, with 17 bases sitting between them. The CDR3 has 16 residues. CDR3 in amino acids: CASSIGQLGATDTQYF. The CDR3 region has the DNA TGCGCCAGCAGCATAGGACAGCTGGGAGCCACAGATACGCAGTATTTT. The variable domain in full, with the rest retrieved from reference TRBV5-1 and TRBJ2-3, is KAGVTQTPRYLIKTRGQQVTLSCSPISGHRSVSWYQQTPGQGLQFLFEYFSETQRNKGNFPGRFSGRQFSNSRSEMNVSTLELGDSALYLCASSIGQLGATDTQYFGPGTRLTVL.

This chain links TRBV19 with TRBJ2-1, with TRBD2 matching 10 bases. CDR3 length equals 17 residues. Unmatched junction bases numbered 13, after V lost 3 bases and J lost 8 bases. The germline CDR1 and CDR2 sequences are LNHDA and SQIVND (reference sequence). The chain's CDR3 is CASSMVIAGGWGDEQFF. As DNA, the CDR3 is TGTGCCAGTAGTATGGTGATAGCGGGAGGATGGGGAGATGAGCAGTTCTTC.

This chain joins TRBV27 and TRBJ2-7, with 9 bases identical to TRBD2. This CDR3 spans 13 amino acids. Germline-derived CDR1 and CDR2 are MNHEY and SMNVEV (reference sequence). With 4 bases clipped from V and 6 bases from J, the junction kept 4 bases outside the gene matches. The CDR3 loop reads CASSSGLASEQYF. The DNA of the CDR3 is TGTGCCAGCAGTTCGGGACTAGCCAGCGAGCAGTACTTC.

This chain uses TRBV6-5 with TRBJ1-2; 9 bases line up with TRBD1. Per the germline V gene, CDR1 is MNHEY and CDR2 is SVGAGI. This CDR3 is 13 amino acids long. J lost 8 bases, V lost 6 bases, and 7 bases had no gene match. CDR3 amino acids: CASSRRDRDGYTF. In nucleotides, the CDR3 is TGTGCCAGCAGCCGCCGGGACAGGGACGGCTACACCTTC.